This is a list of T cell receptor beta chains from one sample in a study of T cell changes during pregnancy in multiple sclerosis. Measured with immunoSEQ multiplex PCR; TCRdb has only the in-frame clones, and not every one. The sample contains just over 30,000 clones, approximately 86% of which appear only once. The source was CD8+ T cells from peripheral blood mononuclear cells, collected in the first trimester of pregnancy. The source is a female donor with multiple sclerosis, enrolled in a pregnancy study. CDR3s include the opening cysteine and the closing phenylalanine or tryptophan. A D gene is named only where the DNA matches it firmly. Not every row has a clone size; where given, it reads once, few, many or a size class.

clone size: NA
D gene: TRBD1
V gene: TRBV10-3
J gene: TRBJ2-2
CDR3 DNA: TGTGCCATCAGAGGGACAGGGGACACCGGGGAGCTGTTTTTT
CDR3 protein: CAIRGTGDTGELFF

clone size: NA
D gene: NA
V gene: TRBV27
J gene: TRBJ1-5
CDR3 DNA: TGTGCCAGCAGTGTCGTGTTTAGCAATCAGCCCCAGCATTTT
CDR3 protein: CASSVVFSNQPQHF

clone size: NA
D gene: TRBD2
V gene: TRBV4-1
J gene: TRBJ2-7
CDR3 DNA: TGCGCCAGCAGCCACGCCACTAGCGGAACATCCTACGAGCAGTACTTC
CDR3 protein: CASSHATSGTSYEQYF

clone size: NA
D gene: NA
V gene: TRBV10-3
J gene: TRBJ1-1
CDR3 DNA: TGTGCCATCAGTGAGGGAAAACTGACCGGGGGGCCTGAAGCTTTCTTT
CDR3 protein: CAISEGKLTGGPEAFF

clone size: NA
D gene: TRBD1
V gene: TRBV5-8
J gene: TRBJ2-7
CDR3 DNA: TGTGCCAGCAGCACGGACAGGCGTCCCTACGAGCAGTACTTC
CDR3 protein: CASSTDRRPYEQYF

clone size: NA
D gene: TRBD1
V gene: TRBV6-1
J gene: TRBJ1-2
CDR3 DNA: TGTGCCAGCAGTCCTCGGACAGGGTTTGGCTACACCTTC
CDR3 protein: CASSPRTGFGYTF

clone size: NA
D gene: TRBD1
V gene: TRBV7-8
J gene: TRBJ2-7
CDR3 DNA: TGTGCCAGCAGCTTAGGTCCGGGACAGGGGGAGTCCTACGAGCAGTACTTC
CDR3 protein: CASSLGPGQGESYEQYF

clone size: NA
D gene: TRBD1
V gene: TRBV13
J gene: TRBJ1-1
CDR3 DNA: TGTGCCAGCAGCCATGGGACAGGGGCCACTGAAGCTTTCTTT
CDR3 protein: CASSHGTGATEAFF

clone size: NA
D gene: TRBD2
V gene: TRBV10-3
J gene: TRBJ2-5
CDR3 DNA: TGTGCCATCGGAACTAGCGGGGGCCAAGAGACCCAGTACTTC
CDR3 protein: CAIGTSGGQETQYF

clone size: NA
D gene: NA
V gene: TRBV7-9
J gene: TRBJ2-7
CDR3 DNA: TGTGCCAGCACCCTGACAGGATACGAGCAGTACTTC
CDR3 protein: CASTLTGYEQYF

clone size: NA
D gene: TRBD2
V gene: TRBV6-1
J gene: TRBJ2-3
CDR3 DNA: TGTGCCAGCAGTGTCCCTAGCGGGGCTAGCACAGATACGCAGTATTTT
CDR3 protein: CASSVPSGASTDTQYF

clone size: NA
D gene: TRBD1
V gene: TRBV2
J gene: TRBJ2-3
CDR3 DNA: TGTGCCAGCAGTGACGCCGGGACAGGATTCAGCACAGATACGCAGTATTTT
CDR3 protein: CASSDAGTGFSTDTQYF

clone size: NA
D gene: NA
V gene: TRBV10-2
J gene: TRBJ1-1
CDR3 DNA: TGCGCCAGCAGTCCGGGAAATACTGAAGCTTTCTTT
CDR3 protein: CASSPGNTEAFF

clone size: NA
D gene: NA
V gene: TRBV5-8
J gene: TRBJ2-3
CDR3 DNA: TGTGCCAGCAGCTATGTAGGGCATGGCGGGGACACAGATACGCAGTATTTT
CDR3 protein: CASSYVGHGGDTDTQYF

clone size: NA
D gene: TRBD2
V gene: TRBV11-2
J gene: TRBJ2-1
CDR3 DNA: TGTGCCAGCAGCCCCGGGGAGGGAGGGTCTTTTGTTAGTGAGCAGTTCTTC
CDR3 protein: CASSPGEGGSFVSEQFF

clone size: NA
D gene: TRBD1
V gene: TRBV10-3
J gene: TRBJ2-1
CDR3 DNA: TGTGCCATCAGTGAGTCAGGGACAGGGGTTAACAATGAGCAGTTCTTC
CDR3 protein: CAISESGTGVNNEQFF

clone size: many
D gene: TRBD2
V gene: TRBV7-3
J gene: TRBJ2-3
CDR3 DNA: TGTGCCAGCAGCTTGGGACTAGCGGGGGGGCCCGATACGCAGTATTTT
CDR3 protein: CASSLGLAGGPDTQYF

clone size: NA
D gene: NA
V gene: TRBV20-1
J gene: TRBJ1-1
CDR3 DNA: TGCAGTGCTAGACCCGGGACTGAAGCTTTCTTT
CDR3 protein: CSARPGTEAFF

clone size: NA
D gene: NA
V gene: TRBV5-4
J gene: TRBJ2-5
CDR3 DNA: TGTGCCAGCAGCTTCCGCGCCCAAGAGACCCAGTACTTC
CDR3 protein: CASSFRAQETQYF

clone size: NA
D gene: TRBD1
V gene: TRBV7-8
J gene: TRBJ1-1
CDR3 DNA: TGTGCCAGCAGCTTCCGGGACAGGGCGAACACTGAAGCTTTCTTT
CDR3 protein: CASSFRDRANTEAFF

clone size: NA
D gene: NA
V gene: TRBV27
J gene: TRBJ1-2
CDR3 DNA: TGTGCCAGCAGTACAGGGCCCTATGGCTACACCTTC
CDR3 protein: CASSTGPYGYTF

clone size: NA
D gene: NA
V gene: TRBV7-9
J gene: TRBJ1-2
CDR3 DNA: TGTGCCAGCAGCCCGCGTGGCAGCGAGAGCCACCCAATCTATGGCTACACCTTC
CDR3 protein: CASSPRGSESHPIYGYTF

clone size: NA
D gene: TRBD1
V gene: TRBV5-8
J gene: TRBJ1-1
CDR3 DNA: TGTGCCAGCAGCTTCCCTGGGACAGGGAGAAACACTGAAGCTTTCTTT
CDR3 protein: CASSFPGTGRNTEAFF

clone size: NA
D gene: TRBD1
V gene: TRBV9
J gene: TRBJ1-5
CDR3 DNA: TGTGCCAGCAGCGGACCGGGACAGGGGCTCGGGCCCCAGCATTTT
CDR3 protein: CASSGPGQGLGPQHF

clone size: NA
D gene: NA
V gene: TRBV5-1
J gene: TRBJ1-1
CDR3 DNA: TGCGCCAGCAGCTTGGAGGACAGCGTGAACACTGAAGCTTTCTTT
CDR3 protein: CASSLEDSVNTEAFF

clone size: many
D gene: TRBD1
V gene: TRBV4-3
J gene: TRBJ1-6
CDR3 DNA: TGCGCCAGCAGCCCCGCAGACAGGGGATATAATTCACCCCTCCACTTT
CDR3 protein: CASSPADRGYNSPLHF

clone size: NA
D gene: NA
V gene: TRBV11-2
J gene: TRBJ1-1
CDR3 DNA: TGTGCCAGCAGCTGGAAGGGGAACGTGAACACTGAAGCTTTCTTT
CDR3 protein: CASSWKGNVNTEAFF

clone size: NA
D gene: TRBD2
V gene: TRBV7-9
J gene: TRBJ2-3
CDR3 DNA: TGTGCCAGCAGCTCGGGACTACCTACAGATACGCAGTATTTT
CDR3 protein: CASSSGLPTDTQYF

clone size: once
D gene: TRBD1
V gene: TRBV6-6
J gene: TRBJ1-2
CDR3 DNA: TGTGCCAGCAGTTACCTAGGGACAGGGGTAGACTATGGCTACACCTTC
CDR3 protein: CASSYLGTGVDYGYTF

clone size: NA
D gene: NA
V gene: TRBV30
J gene: TRBJ2-7
CDR3 DNA: TGTGCCTGGAGTGTACGCAGCTCCTACGAGCAGTACTTC
CDR3 protein: CAWSVRSSYEQYF

clone size: NA
D gene: TRBD1
V gene: TRBV28
J gene: TRBJ2-3
CDR3 DNA: TGTGCCAGCAGTTTCCGGCAGGGGGTGGTTCGGACCTCTAGCACAGATACGCAGTATTTT
CDR3 protein: CASSFRQGVVRTSSTDTQYF

clone size: NA
D gene: NA
V gene: TRBV30
J gene: TRBJ1-3
CDR3 DNA: TGTGCCAGCGCTAATGGAGTCTCTGGAAACACCATATATTTT
CDR3 protein: CASANGVSGNTIYF